Listed here is a single TCR beta chain. CDR3 length equals 17 residues. Trimming shortened V by 0 bases and J by 1 base, and 15 bases separated the two germline ends. In germline, CDR1 is LGHDT, CDR2 YNNKEL (reference sequence). The data stem from a study of blood T cell repertoires in COVID-19. At the level of the study: Both acute and convalescent COVID-19 samples were obtained from the United States, Italy and Spain. Nucleic acid was either cDNA or gDNA, and it came from T cells, B-cell-depleted T cells, or PBMCs.

In the original processing: The assay estimated nucleated cells by amplifying reference gene primers. Data came from immunoSEQ multiplex PCR; TCRdb stores just in-frame clones and leaves some out. The V and J calls and the clone size are those of that table, but D and trimming were determined from the DNA. Here the sample spans roughly 250,000 clones, 86% being singletons. Sample: peripheral blood. This receptor was taken from a woman between 25 and 40 years old with COVID-19, enrolled during active disease. V gene TRBV3-1 (or the pseudogene TRBV3-2) combines with J gene TRBJ1-1; D perhaps matches TRBD1 (6 bases). In DNA, the CDR3 is TGTGCCAGCAGCCAAGATGGGAGGGGGTACCCGAACACTGAAGCTTTCTTT. Its translation: CASSQDGRGYPNTEAFF.